This T cell receptor beta chain was captured in a study of memory B cells and T cells in multiple sclerosis listed by TCRdb under 2018. The study in broad terms: The study compared TCR beta repertoires of autoproliferating peripheral T cells with brain lesion-infiltrating T cells in multiple sclerosis patients. TCR sequencing involved a couple of multiple sclerosis patients from whom brain lesions at autopsy or brain-infiltrating cells from biopsy were available.

The paper's findings and limits, for the study overall: Because clone-set sizes differed between compartments, counts of shared clonotypes were influenced and normalization was required.

Autoproliferating (CFSEdim) and non-proliferating (CFSEhi) T cell fractions were sequenced separately after stimulus-free culture of CFSE-labeled PBMCs. In total, some 47 million CFSE-labeled PBMCs were cultured without stimulus for 6 to 8 days, after which replicate wells were pooled. Labeling of PBMCs used 0.5 to 0.65 uM CFSE, and the cells were then grown in serum-free AIM-V medium with no exogenous stimuli added. PBMCs were isolated by Ficoll density gradient centrifugation and were cryopreserved before use. Using a FACSAria III, live 7-AAD-negative cells were sorted, then washed with PBS and stored frozen at -80 degrees C as dry pellets. The germline V gene provides CDR1 WSHSY and CDR2 SAAADI. Relative to germline, V is 2 bases shorter and J is 4 bases shorter, with 11 bases between their ends. The cysteine opens and the phenylalanine closes a CDR3 of 14 amino acids. The CDR3 DNA has 42 bases and is translated from base 1.

The immunoSEQ Platform was used to amplify TCRbeta CDR3 regions from extracted genomic DNA. The immunoSEQ assay used multiplex PCR together with high-throughput sequencing and a bioinformatics pipeline from the vendor. The authors processed their data as follows. Non-productive sequences and CDR3s under 4 amino acids long were removed, and the clonotype frequencies in each sample were recalculated. In immunoSEQ Analyzer 2.0, shared clonotypes were identified as those with identical CDR3 amino acid, V gene and J gene sequences. To normalize repertoire overlap, the number of shared clonotypes was divided by the product of the two clone-set sizes and multiplied by 1000 to give arbitrary units. TCRdb retrieved this table from immuneACCESS and kept in-frame rearrangements only. Not all clones are present; in checked studies, unresolved V genes account for under half, and no reason is known for the remainder. Clone size and V and J calls were adopted from that table, with D and trimming inferred from the DNA. Within this sample are about 46,000 clones, with about four fifths of them counted one time only. The top ten clonotypes cover approximately 1.2% of the sample.

Notes on this clone: Its antigen specificity is not known. No much larger clonotype is one base removed from it; base qualities were not supplied.

Sequencing used PBMCs from blood kept in culture. The receptor's source is a human donor with multiple sclerosis. The rearranged segments are TRBV10-2 and TRBJ2-5, with an unclear D gene assignment. The DNA sequence is TGCGCCAGCAGTGAGAGTAGAAGGATAGAGACCCAGTACTTC. The translation is CASSESRRIETQYF.